The next 15 T cell receptor beta chains were all read from a single sample in a study of T cell repertoires in cytomegalovirus infection. TCRdb fed the reads into MiXCR, producing one record per CDR3 protein. The sample shows nearly 550,000 distinct CDR3 sequences, approximately 17% of them seen only once. Sequenced sample: CD8+ T cells from PBMCs. The receptor source for this set is a human donor in good health (CMV status not recorded). Some clones in this sample may be carry-over from other donors' samples.

Ten or more counts support this clonotype. J is TRBJ2-2 and V is TRBV27, with D perhaps matching TRBD1 (6 bases). Trimming shortened V by 2 bases and J by 1 base, and 8 bases separated the two germline ends. The CDR3 totals 15 residues. Germline CDR1 and CDR2: MNHEY and SMNVEV (reference sequence). The CDR3 DNA is TGTGCCAGCAGTTTAGAGACAGGGAACACCGGGGAGCTGTTTTTT. Translated, it gives CASSLETGNTGELFF.

CDR3 residues: CASSESETGDSYEQYF. CDR3 sequence (DNA): TGTGCCAGCAGTGAATCGGAGACAGGGGACTCCTACGAGCAGTACTTC. The V and J genes are TRBV2 and TRBJ2-7, with TRBD1 identical over 8 bases. The CDR3 runs to 16 residues. Germline V gives CDR1 SNHLY, CDR2 FYNNEI. Trimming cost V 2 bases and J 0 bases; bases outside gene matches: 6.

This clonotype was observed many times. The rearrangement joins TRBV7-8 to TRBJ1-5; D is uncertain. This CDR3 is built from 15 residues. Germline-derived CDR1 and CDR2 are SGHVS and FQNEAQ. Between the trimmed V and J ends, which lost 1 base and 7 bases, there was a span of 14 bases. The CDR3 protein is CASSLVKEGYQPQHF. The CDR3 DNA is TGTGCCAGCAGCTTAGTAAAAGAAGGGTACCAGCCCCAGCATTTT.

To note about this clonotype: With a much larger clone just one base away, this may be a read error. The rearrangement joins TRBV27 to TRBJ1-4, with 7 nucleotides matching TRBD1. The length of the CDR3 is 15 residues. Germline assignment: CDR1 MNHEY and CDR2 SMNVEV (reference sequence). V was pared by 5 bases and J by 8 bases, with 11 bases of the junction left unmatched. The CDR3 loop is CASSAPPDRREKLFF. DNA for the CDR3: TGTGCCAGCAGTGCCCCCCCGGACAGGAGGGAAAAACTGTTTTTT.

This clonotype was recorded at least ten times. This chain joins TRBV7-8 and TRBJ1-1; 7 nucleotides agree with TRBD1. V lost 3 bases and J lost 1; bases outside the gene matches: 8. Germline V gene sequence: CDR1 SGHVS, CDR2 FQNEAQ. The CDR3 totals 16 residues. CDR3 nucleotide sequence: TGTGCCAGCAGCTTTCTCTCGGGACAGAGGAACACTGAAGCTTTCTTT. Its protein is CASSFLSGQRNTEAFF.

This clonotype has ten or more counts. The chain employs TRBV7-6 and TRBJ1-2; D uncertain. This CDR3 region has 13 residues. The V gene's germline CDR1 is SGHVS and CDR2 FNYEAQ. V lost 3 bases to trimming and J lost 8 bases, with 13 bases between them. As DNA, the CDR3 is TGTGCCAGCAGCTTTAGGCAACGAGAGGGCTACACCTTC. Amino acids: CASSFRQREGYTF.

This chain uses TRBV28 with TRBJ2-7; perhaps TRBD2 as D (6 bases). The CDR3 contains 14 residues. CDR1 is MDHEN, CDR2 SYDVKM, per germline. V was pared by 6 bases and J by 5 bases, with 17 bases between. The CDR3 loop reads CASSLEGIPDEQYF. The CDR3 DNA is TGTGCCAGCAGCCTGGAGGGAATTCCAGACGAGCAGTACTTC.

The chain joins TRBV4-2 to TRBJ1-2; D unresolved. V shed 2 bases and J shed 6 bases, with 13 bases lying between them. The CDR3 extends over 14 amino acids. Germline CDR1 is LGHNA and CDR2 is YNFKEQ. DNA for the CDR3: TGTGCCAGCAGCCAATATCTGGGATCGGATGGCTACACCTTC. This translates into CASSQYLGSDGYTF.

Turning to this clonotype: One end of the junction varies from germline; a read error may be responsible. The rearrangement uses TRBV10-3 and TRBJ1-2; the D gene is possibly TRBD1 (5 bases). The CDR3 is 15 amino acids. Germline CDR1 is ENHRY and CDR2 is SYGVKD. CDR3 in DNA: TGTGCCATCAGGGAGTCGGAGGGGAGAGACTATGGCTACACCTTC. Protein sequence: CAIRESEGRDYGYTF.

This clonotype was detected a few times. J is TRBJ1-1 and V is TRBV3-1; D remains unclear. Per the germline V gene, CDR1 is LGHDT and CDR2 is YNNKEL (reference sequence). Between the trimmed V and J ends, which lost 0 bases and 4 bases, there was a span of 12 bases. The CDR3 length is 15 residues. DNA for the CDR3: TGTGCCAGCAGCCAAGATATCTCGGTGGCCACTGAAGCTTTCTTT. Translated, it gives CASSQDISVATEAFF.

This clonotype turned up a few times. The DNA is left out, because the CDR3 cannot be placed on it with certainty; the CDR3 is given as TCRdb lists it. The chain joins TRBV6-5 to TRBJ2-7; TRBD1 is taken as the D call from the table, unchecked against the DNA. CDR1 MNHEY and CDR2 SVGAGI come from the germline V gene. The CDR3 is 14 residues long, ends included. CDR3 sequence reads: CASGFGEGAGEQYF.

This clonotype came up a few times. The rearrangement joins TRBV25-1 to TRBJ2-5; 8 bases agree with TRBD1. Germline CDR1 and CDR2: MGHDK and SYGVNS. There are 16 residues in the CDR3. V was clipped by 2 bases and J by 2 bases; unmatched bases: 7. CDR3 residues: CASSEAGTGIQETQYF. Here the CDR3 DNA reads TGTGCCAGCAGTGAAGCCGGGACAGGAATTCAAGAGACCCAGTACTTC.

This clonotype was seen a handful of times. V is TRBV29-1 and J is TRBJ2-5, with D possibly TRBD2 on 6 matching bases. This CDR3 is built from 14 residues. Germline V gives CDR1 SQVTM, CDR2 ANQGSEA. V gave up 0 bases and J gave up 1 base, with 9 bases separating them. The CDR3 loop is CSVEDWEVQETQYF. The CDR3 DNA follows: TGCAGCGTTGAAGATTGGGAGGTCCAAGAGACCCAGTACTTC. The complete variable domain, with remaining parts taken from reference TRBV29-1 and TRBJ2-5, reads SAVISQKPSRDICQRGTSLTIQCQVDSQVTMMFWYRQQPGQSLTLIATANQGSEATYESGFVIDKFPISRPNLTFSTLTVSNMSPEDSSIYLCSVEDWEVQETQYFGPGTRLLVL.

This clonotype was counted at least ten times. This rearrangement joins TRBV7-6 to TRBJ2-2; the D is unclear. The CDR3 contains 19 residues. Germline CDR1 SGHVS, CDR2 FNYEAQ. The V end lost 3 bases, the J end lost 0 bases, and 20 bases lay between the germline ends. The CDR3 sequence: CASSFGTIGFESNTGELFF. The CDR3, as DNA: TGTGCCAGCAGCTTCGGAACGATAGGGTTCGAATCGAACACCGGGGAGCTGTTTTTT.

This clonotype has a count of ten or more. The DNA for the CDR3 is TGTGCCAGCAGTTACAGCGGACGAGCTAACTATGGCTACACCTTC. Amino acids: CASSYSGRANYGYTF. The chain carries TRBV12-3 or TRBV12-4 and TRBJ1-2; D unclear. The CDR3 covers 15 residues. V was clipped by 4 bases and J by 0 bases, with 12 bases between them.